This T cell receptor beta chain is drawn from a study of monozygotic twins with inflammatory bowel disease. Overall study results and limits: Different T cell subtypes could not be distinguished. What may have added variability to patient repertoires is that immunosuppressive treatments differed.

TCRdb reprocessed the 5' RACE reads; each CDR3 protein has one entry and no DNA is given. Recorded here are about 210,000 distinct CDR3 sequences; the top ten clones represent 1.6%. The CDR3 covers 15 residues. CDR1 and CDR2 from the germline V gene are SGHRS and YFSETQ. In the case of this clonotype: Its antigen is as yet unknown.

The receptor was derived from a human donor with ulcerative colitis or Crohn's disease, or a healthy co-twin of an affected twin (not recorded which). The material sequenced was blood. The chain couples TRBV5-1 to TRBJ1-1. The CDR3 sequence is CASSLVPGGNTEAFF.